The next 32 T cell receptor beta chains were all read from a single sample in a study of T cells after yellow fever vaccination. One entry per CDR3 protein results from TCRdb running MiXCR on the 5' RACE reads. The sample records approximately 120,000 distinct CDR3 sequences, about 16% being singletons. The starting material was CD8+ T cells sorted from PBMCs, obtained 5 days after the yellow fever booster vaccination. The receptor source for this set is a man between 18 and 29 years old who received the YFV17D yellow fever vaccine.

The DNA of the CDR3 is TGTGCCAGCAGCAACGACAGGGGGCCTGAAAAACTGTTTTTT. Translated: CASSNDRGPEKLFF. This chain uses TRBV9 with TRBJ1-4; 10 bases align to TRBD1. CDR1 SGDLS and CDR2 YYNGEE come from the germline V gene. The CDR3 spans 14 residues. Unmatched junction bases numbered 4, after V lost 4 bases and J lost 7 bases.

This clonotype has more than one count but fewer than ten. The V gene is TRBV7-3, the J gene TRBJ2-3; 9 bases fit TRBD1. Germline lookup yields CDR1 SGHTA and CDR2 FQGTGA. V shed 0 bases and J 2 bases; nucleotides not matched to a gene: 27. The CDR3 extends over 24 amino acids. In nucleotides, the CDR3 is TGTGCCAGCAGCTTAACCCCCGGGACAGGGATACCCCGTCCACTTCCCTCGCCCACAGATACGCAGTATTTT. It specifies CASSLTPGTGIPRPLPSPTDTQYF.

The rearrangement uses TRBV9 and TRBJ1-6, with unresolved D. The CDR3 is made up of 16 amino acids. From germline, CDR1 is SGDLS and CDR2 YYNGEE. V was cut by 6 bases and J by 6 bases, with 19 bases left in between. The CDR3 nucleotides are TGTGCCAGCAACTTTGGCCCAGGAACGGGTAATTCACCCCTCCACTTT. Translating it yields CASNFGPGTGNSPLHF. The entire variable domain, with the rest obtained from reference TRBV9 and TRBJ1-6, is as follows: DSGVTQTPKHLITATGQRVTLRCSPRSGDLSVYWYQQSLDQGLQFLIQYYNGEERAKGNILERFSAQQFPDLHSELNLSSLELGDSALYFCASNFGPGTGNSPLHFGNGTRLTVT.

This clonotype was observed a few times. The chain has TRBV19 and TRBJ2-3; 8 bases map to TRBD2. Looked up from germline, CDR1 is LNHDA and CDR2 is SQIVND (reference sequence). The CDR3 is made up of 14 amino acids. The J segment lost 2 bases and the V segment lost 5 bases, leaving 3 bases of the junction unmatched. DNA for the CDR3: TGTGCCAGTAGTGCACTAGCGGTCACAGATACGCAGTATTTT. Protein product: CASSALAVTDTQYF.

This clonotype has only a few counts. The chain recombines TRBV7-9 with TRBJ2-7, with D possibly matching TRBD2 (6 bases). The germline V gene encodes CDR1 SEHNR and CDR2 FQNEAQ (reference sequence). Trimming cost V 0 bases and J 3 bases, with 6 bases left between them. This CDR3 is built from 13 residues. The CDR3 loop is CASSLAEGYEQYF. Here the CDR3 DNA reads TGTGCCAGCAGCTTAGCGGAGGGCTACGAGCAGTACTTC.

This chain joins TRBV6-2 or TRBV6-3 and TRBJ2-3; 7 nucleotides match TRBD1. Germline V gives CDR1 MNHEY, CDR2 SVGEGT. This CDR3 has 14 amino acids. The ends lost 7 bases at V and 2 bases at J; junction bases unmatched: 6. The CDR3 region is CASKLRGSTDTQYF. DNA of the CDR3: TGTGCCAGCAAGCTCAGGGGGTCCACAGATACGCAGTATTTT.

This clonotype was detected a few times. V is TRBV6-1 and J is TRBJ1-6, with 10 bases identical to TRBD1. Germline assignment: CDR1 MNHNS and CDR2 SASEGT. The J segment lost 10 bases and the V segment lost 7 bases, leaving 16 bases of the junction unmatched. The CDR3 runs to 17 residues. CDR3 residues: CASNLMRSGTGESPLHF. CDR3 DNA sequence: TGTGCCAGCAATCTCATGAGGTCTGGGACAGGGGAATCACCCCTCCACTTT.

The chain is built from TRBV7-9 and TRBJ1-1; possibly TRBD1 for D (6 bases). Trimming removed 5 bases from V and 4 bases from J, with 17 bases in between. The CDR3 has 15 residues. Germline CDR1 reads SEHNR; CDR2 reads FQNEAQ (reference sequence). The CDR3 nucleotides read TGTGCCAGCAGCGCCCCAGGGGCCGCAGGCACTGAAGCTTTCTTT. Encoded protein: CASSAPGAAGTEAFF.

This clonotype was counted only a few times. The CDR3 DNA reads TGCGCCAGCAGCCAAGCCGAGCTGAGGTACACTGAAGCTTTCTTT. It yields the protein CASSQAELRYTEAFF. This sequence joins TRBV4-3 and TRBJ1-1; no firm D call. Germline V gene lookup returns CDR1 LGHNA and CDR2 YSLEER. This CDR3 is built from 15 residues. Trimming cost V 1 base and J 3 bases, with 12 bases left between them.

This clonotype showed up many times. The chain has TRBV12-3 or TRBV12-4 and TRBJ2-3; 7 bases align to TRBD2. The CDR3 loop spans 15 amino acids. With V trimmed by 3 bases and J by 1 base, 4 bases remained unmatched. Here the CDR3 reads CASSFRGLGTDTQYF. The DNA for the CDR3 is TGTGCCAGCAGTTTCCGAGGACTAGGCACAGATACGCAGTATTTT.

This clonotype was seen a few times. The V gene is TRBV20-1, the J gene TRBJ1-2; TRBD1 is a possible D gene (5 bases). CDR3 length equals 14 residues. Trimming pared 4 bases from V and 3 bases from J, leaving 15 bases between. Germline CDR1 reads DFQATT; CDR2 reads SNEGSKA (reference sequence). CDR3 sequence (DNA): TGCAGTGCTATCAGGCAGGGAGGAGACTATGGCTACACCTTC. Protein product: CSAIRQGGDYGYTF.

The chain links TRBV11-2 to TRBJ2-3; 14 bases line up with TRBD2. The CDR3 covers 17 residues. V was clipped by 4 bases and J by 2 bases; unmatched bases: 5. Germline values: CDR1 SGHAT, CDR2 FQNNGV. The CDR3 nucleotides read TGTGCCAGCAGCTCCGGGACTAGCGGGGGCTACACAGATACGCAGTATTTT. Protein sequence: CASSSGTSGGYTDTQYF.

This clonotype was observed a handful of times. The chain uses TRBV4-3 and TRBJ2-3; the D gene is possibly TRBD2 (5 bases). V was cut by 0 bases and J by 8 bases, with 18 bases left in between. Germline V gene data show CDR1 as LGHNA and CDR2 as YSLEER. This CDR3 has 16 amino acids. DNA for the CDR3: TGCGCCAGCAGCCAAGATATCGAGGGATCCAAAGCTACGCAGTATTTT. This codes for CASSQDIEGSKATQYF.

The table lists this clonotype with a few counts. The rearrangement joins TRBV19 to TRBJ2-4; D remains ambiguous. The germline gives CDR1 LNHDA, CDR2 SQIVND (reference sequence). Trimming cost V 2 bases and J 3 bases, with 11 bases left between them. The CDR3 runs to 15 residues. This chain's CDR3 is CASSISTDHKNIQYF. The CDR3 DNA is TGTGCCAGTAGTATATCGACGGACCACAAAAACATTCAGTACTTC.

This clonotype was seen more than once but under ten times. The chain has TRBV6-4 and TRBJ2-7, with unresolved D. The germline V gene has CDR1 MRHNA and CDR2 SNTAGT. CDR3 length: 13 amino acids. V lost 8 bases, J lost 5 bases, and 16 bases lay in between. The CDR3 region is CASGRGLSHEQYV. CDR3 DNA: TGTGCCAGCGGCCGAGGTTTGAGCCACGAGCAGTACGTC.

The chain uses TRBV14 and TRBJ1-2, with 7 bases that match TRBD1. V was pared by 2 bases and J by 7 bases, with 16 bases of the junction left unmatched. The V gene's germline CDR1 is SGHDN and CDR2 FVKESK. This CDR3 spans 17 amino acids. The CDR3 loop reads CASSQQIMPTGSGGYTF. CDR3 DNA sequence: TGTGCCAGCAGCCAACAAATTATGCCGACAGGGTCTGGTGGCTACACCTTC.

This chain's CDR3 is CASSLWGPDYGYTF. CDR3 coding DNA: TGTGCCAGCAGTTTGTGGGGGCCAGACTATGGCTACACCTTC. The chain combines TRBV12-3 or TRBV12-4 with TRBJ1-2; TRBD1 is a possible D gene (6 bases). Trimming left V 3 bases short and J 3 bases short, with 11 bases between. CDR3 length: 14 residues.

CDR3 region: CSVVTGEKGTEAFF. The CDR3 DNA reads as TGCAGCGTTGTAACCGGGGAGAAGGGGACTGAAGCTTTCTTT. The rearrangement joins TRBV29-1 to TRBJ1-1, with D possibly being TRBD1 (5 bases). Germline V gene sequence: CDR1 SQVTM, CDR2 ANQGSEA. Trimming cost V 4 bases and J 5 bases, with 17 bases left between them. This CDR3 has 14 residues.

This clonotype was seen only a few times. The rearrangement uses TRBV7-8 and TRBJ2-5; D perhaps matches TRBD2 (6 bases). Germline V CDR1 and CDR2: SGHVS, FQNEAQ. The V end lost 3 bases, the J end lost 5 bases, and 16 bases lay between the germline ends. CDR3 length: 15 residues. DNA for the CDR3: TGTGCCAGCAGCTTCCTAGACGGGGCGGGGGAGACCCAGTACTTC. Its protein is CASSFLDGAGETQYF.

This clonotype was recorded a few times. The V call is TRBV9, the J call TRBJ2-5; possibly TRBD2 for D (6 bases). CDR1 SGDLS and CDR2 YYNGEE come from the germline V gene. Trimming took off 2 bases at V and 3 bases at J, with 17 bases between the two ends. CDR3 length: 16 residues. In nucleotides, the CDR3 is TGTGCCAGCAGCGTTACATCGACTAGTCCCGAAGAGACCCAGTACTTC. It codes for CASSVTSTSPEETQYF.

The chain links TRBV11-2 to TRBJ1-4, with unresolved D. CDR1 is SGHAT, CDR2 FQNNGV, per germline. The V and J ends lost 2 bases and 4 bases respectively, with 17 bases between them. This CDR3 is 17 amino acids long. CDR3 sequence reads: CASSLRGGIELNEKLFF. The CDR3 bases are TGTGCCAGCAGCTTACGTGGTGGCATCGAGCTTAATGAAAAACTGTTTTTT. Based on the CDR3 plus reference TRBV11-2 and TRBJ1-4, the full variable domain is EAGVAQSPRYKIIEKRQSVAFWCNPISGHATLYWYQQILGQGPKLLIQFQNNGVVDDSQLPKDRFSAERLKGVDSTLKIQPAKLEDSAVYLCASSLRGGIELNEKLFFGSGTQLSVL.

V usage is TRBV27 and J usage is TRBJ1-4, with TRBD1 matching over 8 bases. Germline CDR1 MNHEY, CDR2 SMNVEV (reference sequence). The CDR3 contains 15 residues. Trimming cost V 4 bases and J 5 bases; bases outside gene matches: 6. The CDR3 reads CASSSPGTGNEKLFF. DNA for the CDR3: TGTGCCAGCAGTTCCCCCGGGACAGGAAATGAAAAACTGTTTTTT.

The chain couples TRBV7-9 to TRBJ1-2, with 7 bases that match TRBD1. V was pared by 7 bases and J by 8 bases, with 7 bases of the junction left unmatched. The CDR3 length is 12 residues. Germline V CDR1 and CDR2: SEHNR, FQNEAQ (reference sequence). The chain's CDR3 is CASMTGPMGYTF. The CDR3, as DNA: TGTGCCAGCATGACAGGGCCCATGGGCTACACCTTC.

The chain couples TRBV7-2 to TRBJ2-3, with D perhaps TRBD2 (6 bases). The germline V gene has CDR1 SGHTA and CDR2 FQGNSA. This CDR3 comprises 14 residues. With 5 bases removed from V and 6 bases from J, the gap between germline ends came to 15 bases. The DNA of the CDR3 is TGTGCCAGCAGCCGCGGGGTAGGAGTGGATACGCAGTATTTT. The encoded protein is CASSRGVGVDTQYF.

This clonotype was counted at least ten times. The chain combines TRBV29-1 with TRBJ2-7; 12 nucleotides align to TRBD2. The V segment lost 1 base and the J segment 4 bases; nucleotides outside the gene matches: 14. The germline V gene has CDR1 SQVTM and CDR2 ANQGSEA. This CDR3 contains 18 residues. CDR3 sequence (DNA): TGCAGCGTTGAAGGGCGAACTAGCGGGGGGACCGAAGGGTACGAGCAGTACTTC. The encoded protein is CSVEGRTSGGTEGYEQYF.

This clonotype was detected a few times. This chain's CDR3 is CASRTQGGPNQPQHF. DNA for the CDR3: TGTGCCAGCAGGACACAGGGGGGTCCCAATCAGCCCCAGCATTTT. The chain has TRBV27 and TRBJ1-5; 8 nucleotides line up with TRBD1. The CDR3 length is 15 residues. Trimming removed 6 bases from V and 3 bases from J; junction bases left unmatched: 7. Germline V gene data show CDR1 as MNHEY and CDR2 as SMNVEV (reference sequence).

The rearrangement uses TRBV30 and TRBJ1-1, with D possibly being TRBD1 (5 bases). Deletions cut 8 bases from V and 6 bases from J, with 19 bases between. Germline CDR1 and CDR2: GTSNPN and SVGIG (reference sequence). CDR3 length: 13 residues. The CDR3 coding sequence is TGTGCCGGGGCCCCCCTCGGGGTCCCTGAAGCTTTCTTT. Encoded protein: CAGAPLGVPEAFF. The whole variable domain, remainder taken from reference TRBV30 and TRBJ1-1, is SQTIHQWPATLVQPVGSPLSLECTVEGTSNPNLYWYRQAAGRGLQLLFYSVGIGQISSEVPQNLSASRPQDRQFILSSKKLLLSDSGFYLCAGAPLGVPEAFFGQGTRLTVV.

V usage is TRBV4-2 and J usage is TRBJ1-2; 8 bases are shared with TRBD1. J gave up 7 bases and V 1 base, and 8 bases lay outside the gene matches. CDR1 and CDR2 (germline): LGHNA, YNFKEQ. This CDR3 spans 15 amino acids. The chain's CDR3 is CASSQVGTGPGGYTF. In DNA form, the CDR3 reads TGTGCCAGCAGCCAAGTGGGGACAGGCCCCGGTGGCTACACCTTC.

There are a few counts of this clonotype. The V gene is TRBV7-9, the J gene TRBJ1-5; 9 bases match TRBD1. Germline V gives CDR1 SEHNR, CDR2 FQNEAQ (reference sequence). The length of the CDR3 is 17 residues. The junction had 9 bases not matched to a gene; V was cut back by 4 bases and J by 2 bases. CDR3 protein: CASSSGQGLMGNQPQHF. CDR3 in DNA: TGTGCCAGCAGCTCGGGACAGGGCCTTATGGGCAATCAGCCCCAGCATTTT.

This chain connects TRBV7-6 to TRBJ2-1; TRBD1 matches at 7 bases. The J segment lost 6 bases and the V segment lost 5 bases, leaving 7 bases of the junction unmatched. Looked up from germline, CDR1 is SGHVS and CDR2 is FNYEAQ. This CDR3 is 14 amino acids long. DNA for the CDR3: TGTGCCAGCAGCGACGGACAGGCAAGCAATGAGCAGTTCTTC. Translation gives CASSDGQASNEQFF.

There are a few counts of this clonotype. V usage is TRBV20-1 and J usage is TRBJ2-7; no clear D. The V gene's germline CDR1 is DFQATT and CDR2 SNEGSKA (reference sequence). V was clipped by 1 base and J by 3 bases, with 10 bases between them. This CDR3 contains 13 residues. The CDR3 reads CSARGRSYYEQYV. In nucleotides, the CDR3 is TGCAGTGCTAGAGGGCGTTCGTACTACGAGCAGTACGTC.

The gene calls are TRBV2 and TRBJ2-7, with D unclear. CDR1 and CDR2 (germline): SNHLY, FYNNEI. The V end lost 4 bases, the J end lost 2 bases, and 9 bases lay between the germline ends. This CDR3 comprises 13 residues. CDR3 nucleotides: TGTGCCAGCAGTGGGTTGGGGACCTACGAGCAGTACTTC. It is translated as CASSGLGTYEQYF.